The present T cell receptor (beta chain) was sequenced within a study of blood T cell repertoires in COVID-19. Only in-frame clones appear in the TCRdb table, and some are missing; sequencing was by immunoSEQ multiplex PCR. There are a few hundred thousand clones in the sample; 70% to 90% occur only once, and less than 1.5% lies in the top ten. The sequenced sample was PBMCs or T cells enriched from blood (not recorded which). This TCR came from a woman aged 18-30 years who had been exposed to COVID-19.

Written as DNA, the CDR3 is TGTGCCAGCAGTGAATCCCTACTAGTGGCAGATACGCAGTATTTT. It translates to CASSESLLVADTQYF. The chain has TRBV25-1 and TRBJ2-3; D might be TRBD2 (5 bases). This CDR3 contains 15 residues. V lost 1 base and J 4 bases, leaving 12 bases between the germline ends. The germline CDR1 and CDR2 sequences are MGHDK and SYGVNS.